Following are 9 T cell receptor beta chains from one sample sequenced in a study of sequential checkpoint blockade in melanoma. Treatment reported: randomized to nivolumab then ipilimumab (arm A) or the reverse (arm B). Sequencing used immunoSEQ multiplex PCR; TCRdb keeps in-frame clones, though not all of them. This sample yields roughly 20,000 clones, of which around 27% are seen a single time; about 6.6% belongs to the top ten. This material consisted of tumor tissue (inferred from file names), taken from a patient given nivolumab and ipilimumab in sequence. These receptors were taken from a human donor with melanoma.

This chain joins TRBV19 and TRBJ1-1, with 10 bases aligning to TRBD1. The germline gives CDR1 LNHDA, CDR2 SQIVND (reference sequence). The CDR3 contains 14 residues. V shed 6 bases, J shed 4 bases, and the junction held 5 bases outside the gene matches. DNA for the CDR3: TGTGCCAGTAGCAGACAGGGGGCGCGCACTGAAGCTTTCTTT. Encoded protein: CASSRQGARTEAFF.

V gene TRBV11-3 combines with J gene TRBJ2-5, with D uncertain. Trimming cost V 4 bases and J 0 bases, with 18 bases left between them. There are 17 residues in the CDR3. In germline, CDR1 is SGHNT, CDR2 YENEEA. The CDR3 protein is CASSSLRLPLYQETQYF. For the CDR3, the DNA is TGTGCCAGCAGCTCGCTAAGACTTCCCCTGTACCAAGAGACCCAGTACTTC.

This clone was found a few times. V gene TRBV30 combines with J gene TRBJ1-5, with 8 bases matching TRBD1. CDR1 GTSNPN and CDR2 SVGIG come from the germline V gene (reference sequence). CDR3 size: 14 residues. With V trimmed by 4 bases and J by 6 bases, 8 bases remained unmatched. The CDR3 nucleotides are TGTGCCTGGAATCCTCAGGGGGCGGGTCAGCCCCAGCATTTT. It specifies CAWNPQGAGQPQHF.

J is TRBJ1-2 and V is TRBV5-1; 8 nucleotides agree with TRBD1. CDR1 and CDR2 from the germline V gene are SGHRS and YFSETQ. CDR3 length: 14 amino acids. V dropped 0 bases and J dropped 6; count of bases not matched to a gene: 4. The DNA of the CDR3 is TGCGCCAGCAGCTTGGCAGGGGGCGTAGATGGCTACACCTTC. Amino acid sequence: CASSLAGGVDGYTF.

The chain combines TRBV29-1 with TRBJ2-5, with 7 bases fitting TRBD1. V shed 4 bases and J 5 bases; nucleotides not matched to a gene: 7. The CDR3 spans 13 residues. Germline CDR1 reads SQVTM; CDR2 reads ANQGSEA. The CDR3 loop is CSVVEGAQETQYF. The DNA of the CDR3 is TGCAGCGTTGTCGAGGGGGCTCAGGAGACCCAGTACTTC.

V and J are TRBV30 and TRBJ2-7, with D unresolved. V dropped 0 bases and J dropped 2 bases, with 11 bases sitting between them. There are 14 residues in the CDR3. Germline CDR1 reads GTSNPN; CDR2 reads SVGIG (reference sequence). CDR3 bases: TGTGCCTGGAGTGTACTCGGGTTCACCTACGAGCAGTACTTC. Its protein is CAWSVLGFTYEQYF.

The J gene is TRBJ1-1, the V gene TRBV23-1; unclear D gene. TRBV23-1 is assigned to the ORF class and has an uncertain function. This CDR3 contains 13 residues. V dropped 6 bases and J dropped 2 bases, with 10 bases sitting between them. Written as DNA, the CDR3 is TGCGCCAGCAGCTTACAAGGAAACACTGAAGCTTTCTTT. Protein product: CASSLQGNTEAFF.

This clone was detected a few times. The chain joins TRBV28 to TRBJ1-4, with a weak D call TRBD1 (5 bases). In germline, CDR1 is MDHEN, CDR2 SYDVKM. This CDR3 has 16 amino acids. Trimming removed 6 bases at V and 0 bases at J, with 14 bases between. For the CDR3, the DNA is TGTGCCAGCAGCATGCAGGGCCATCCAACTAATGAAAAACTGTTTTTT. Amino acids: CASSMQGHPTNEKLFF.

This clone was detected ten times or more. Here the CDR3 reads CASSPWMGVQGEAFF. The DNA of the CDR3 is TGTGCCAGCAGCCCTTGGATGGGGGTACAGGGAGAAGCTTTCTTT. This rearrangement joins TRBV11-3 to TRBJ1-1, with D possibly matching TRBD1 (6 bases). V lost 5 bases and J lost 8, with 21 bases in between. The CDR3 spans 15 residues. The germline V gene encodes CDR1 SGHNT and CDR2 YENEEA.